This is a list of T cell receptor beta chains from one sample in a study of cytomegalovirus exposure and HLA in healthy donors. The method was immunoSEQ multiplex PCR; TCRdb's version includes in-frame clones alone and lacks a portion of them. This table holds more than 110,000 clones, about 80% found once. Sample: PBMCs. The receptors derive from a man aged 18 to 30 in good health and CMV-seronegative. Both conserved end residues are part of each CDR3. The order of the fields is clone size, D gene, J gene, V gene, CDR3 protein, CDR3 DNA. A D gene is named only where the DNA matches it firmly. Clone size is shown for a subset of rows, as once, few, many or a class of expanded clone.

>NA|NA|TRBJ1-5|TRBV30
CAWSRGAGSQPQHF
TGTGCCTGGAGCAGAGGGGCGGGGAGTCAGCCCCAGCATTTT
>NA|NA|TRBJ2-5|TRBV18
CASSPPPGARETQYF
TGTGCCAGCTCACCCCCCCCAGGGGCAAGGGAGACCCAGTACTTC
>NA|TRBD1|TRBJ1-2|TRBV29-1
CSVDREDRARANYGYTF
TGCAGCGTTGATCGAGAGGACAGGGCCCGAGCTAACTATGGCTACACCTTC
>NA|TRBD2|TRBJ2-1|TRBV7-9
CASIKSGGVYNEQFF
TGTGCCAGCATCAAGAGCGGGGGGGTATACAATGAGCAGTTCTTC
>few|NA|TRBJ2-7|TRBV27
CATVVNGYEQYF
TGTGCCACCGTGGTTAACGGCTACGAGCAGTACTTC
>NA|NA|TRBJ1-5|TRBV27
CASSLNYGQANQPQHF
TGTGCCAGCAGTTTAAATTATGGGCAGGCCAATCAGCCCCAGCATTTT
>NA|NA|TRBJ1-1|TRBV6-5
CASSLINQGYTEAFF
TGTGCCAGCAGTTTAATTAACCAGGGGTACACTGAAGCTTTCTTT
>NA|NA|TRBJ1-1|TRBV15
CATSGLQGPPLDTEAFF
TGTGCCACCAGCGGGCTACAGGGTCCTCCATTGGACACTGAAGCTTTCTTT
>NA|TRBD2|TRBJ2-7|TRBV27
CASSLGTSGDYEQYF
TGTGCCAGCAGCCTAGGGACTAGCGGGGACTACGAGCAGTACTTC
>NA|NA|TRBJ2-5|TRBV30
CAWTEPGQQETQYF
TGTGCCTGGACCGAACCGGGACAACAAGAGACCCAGTACTTC